Only a few counts were recorded for the clone carrying this T cell receptor beta chain. Its antigen is not identified. V trimming: 6 bases; J trimming: 6 bases; junction bases outside the gene matches: 10. The CDR3 runs to 15 residues. CDR1 is MNHEY, CDR2 SVGAGI, per germline. The data stem from a study of cytomegalovirus exposure and HLA in healthy donors. Study summary: Findings of an earlier analysis included some 110 million unique TCR beta sequences from roughly 200 million T cells.

The PCR employed 60 Vbeta primers together with 13 Jbeta primers. Using immunoSEQ multiplex PCR, the repertoire was profiled, and TCRdb retains in-frame clones only, with some absent. The sample includes some 120,000 clones, about 10% of them seen just once. Study findings and constraints: CMV antigen specificity of three CMV-associated chains was confirmed in vitro. Cytomegalovirus-associated status was assigned to 164 TCR beta chains.

This clonotype originated in a man aged 25 to 40 in good health and CMV-seronegative. The rearrangement uses TRBV6-5 and TRBJ2-4; TRBD1 agrees at 8 bases. The sequenced sample consisted of PBMCs. This CDR3 is CASRPRTGSGNIQYF. CDR3 DNA sequence: TGTGCCAGCAGGCCTAGGACAGGGTCTGGAAACATTCAGTACTTC.